The table lists the clone carrying this TCR beta chain with a few counts. Its specificity is unknown. These data are taken from a study of cytomegalovirus exposure and HLA in healthy donors. Regarding the study as a whole: Reportedly, HLA-A and HLA-B alleles of most subjects were accurately predicted from TCR beta. A later analysis linked a missense variant in DCLRE1C to the trimming of TCR beta V and J genes.

V lost 4 bases, J lost 3 bases, and 13 bases lay in between. This CDR3 has 14 residues. From germline, CDR1 is MNHNS and CDR2 SASEGT. The study ran its PCR with 60 Vbeta and 13 Jbeta primers. Libraries were prepared by immunoSEQ multiplex PCR; TCRdb keeps only in-frame clonotypes and omits some of them. The table lists roughly 160,000 clones, roughly 80% of them singletons, with about 0.39% in the top ten. The rearrangement joins TRBV6-1 to TRBJ2-7; possibly TRBD1 for D (6 bases). Sequencing was done on a sample of PBMCs. This receptor was obtained from a boy between 2 and 15 years old in good health and CMV-seronegative. The CDR3 reads CASSATGSLYEQYF. The CDR3 bases are TGTGCCAGCAGTGCGACAGGTTCCCTCTACGAGCAGTACTTC.